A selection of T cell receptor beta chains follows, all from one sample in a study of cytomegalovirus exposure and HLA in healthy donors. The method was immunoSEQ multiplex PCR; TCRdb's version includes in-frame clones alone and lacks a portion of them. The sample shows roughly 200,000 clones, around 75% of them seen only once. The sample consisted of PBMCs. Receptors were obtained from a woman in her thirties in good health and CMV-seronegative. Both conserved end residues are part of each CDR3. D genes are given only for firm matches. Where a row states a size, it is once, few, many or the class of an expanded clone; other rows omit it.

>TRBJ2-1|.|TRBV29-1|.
TGCAGCGGTGGCGGGATCCCCTACAATGAGCAGTTCTTC
CSGGGIPYNEQFF
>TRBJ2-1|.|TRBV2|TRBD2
TGTGCCAGCAGCGCCGCGGGGGGGCCTCCCCACAATGAGCAGTTCTTC
CASSAAGGPPHNEQFF
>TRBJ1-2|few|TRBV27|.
TGTGCCAGCAGTTCGGGGGGCGCTAACTATGGCTACACCTTC
CASSSGGANYGYTF
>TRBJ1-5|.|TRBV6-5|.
TGTGCCAGCAGTATCGCGGGGGGAGGCAATCAGCCCCAGCATTTT
CASSIAGGGNQPQHF
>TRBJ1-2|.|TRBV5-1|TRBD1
TGCGCCAGCAGCTTGACAGGGGTGGACGGCTACACCTTC
CASSLTGVDGYTF
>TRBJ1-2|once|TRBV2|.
TGTGCCAGCAGTGAAGCGGTGGCAGGAAACAACTATGGCTACACCTTC
CASSEAVAGNNYGYTF
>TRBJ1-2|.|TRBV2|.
TGTGCCAGCAGTGATGACAGAACCTATGGCTACACCTTC
CASSDDRTYGYTF
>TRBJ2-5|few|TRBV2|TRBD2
TGTGCCAGCAGTGAAGCGGGACTAGCTTTTGAGACCCAGTACTTC
CASSEAGLAFETQYF
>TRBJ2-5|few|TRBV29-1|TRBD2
TGCAGCGGAGAGAGCGGGATGGAGGGTGAGACCCAGTACTTC
CSGESGMEGETQYF
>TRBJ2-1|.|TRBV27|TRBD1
TGTGCCAGCAGTTTTTGGGACAGGGGCCACAATGAGCAGTTCTTC
CASSFWDRGHNEQFF
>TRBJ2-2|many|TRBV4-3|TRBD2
TGCGCCAGCAGCCAAGATCTCCTAGCGGGAGCCGGGGAGCTGTTTTTT
CASSQDLLAGAGELFF
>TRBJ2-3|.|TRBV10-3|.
TGTGCCGTCCGGCGTGGGAGAGAAACCACAGATACGCAGTATTTT
CAVRRGRETTDTQYF
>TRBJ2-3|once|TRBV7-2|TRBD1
TGTGCCAGCAGCTTCAGCGCCACAGGGGGCACAGATACGCAGTATTTT
CASSFSATGGTDTQYF
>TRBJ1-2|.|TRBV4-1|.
TGCGCCAGCAGCCAAGGAGGTATACAGGGTCGGGGCTACACCTTC
CASSQGGIQGRGYTF
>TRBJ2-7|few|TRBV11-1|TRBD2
TGTGCCAGCAGCTTAGTGGGTCCTAGCGGGTACTCCTACGAGCAGTACTTC
CASSLVGPSGYSYEQYF
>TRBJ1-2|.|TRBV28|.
TGTGCCAGCAGTCGAGGTTATGGCTACACCTTC
CASSRGYGYTF
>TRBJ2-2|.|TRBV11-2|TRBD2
TGTGCCAGCCGACTAGCGGGAGGAGGCGGGGAGCTGTTTTTT
CASRLAGGGGELFF
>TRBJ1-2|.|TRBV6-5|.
TGTGCCAGCAGTGTGGGGGGCTATGGCTACACCTTC
CASSVGGYGYTF
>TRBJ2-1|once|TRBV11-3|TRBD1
TGTGCCAGCGCACGGCGGACAGGCTCCTACAATGAGCAGTTCTTC
CASARRTGSYNEQFF
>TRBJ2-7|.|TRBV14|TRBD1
TGTGCCAGCAGCCCACCCGACAGGGGTACCTACGAGCAGTACTTC
CASSPPDRGTYEQYF